Listed below are T cell receptor beta chains from one sample, sequenced in a study of identical twins. One entry per CDR3 protein, called by TCRdb with MiXCR from the 5' RACE reads. This sample has around 250,000 distinct CDR3 sequences, with approximately 12% found just once. The same specimen was also included in a second study, on yellow fever vaccine responses in identical twins.

The sample consisted of memory (CD45RO+) T cells sorted from blood. The receptor source for this set is a woman aged 18-29 years in good health. Each CDR3 is given without its conserved first and last residue.

V gene: TRBV9; CDR3 length: 11; J gene: TRBJ2-7; CDR3 protein: ASSEDGFYEQY
V gene: TRBV5-1; CDR3 length: 13; J gene: TRBJ2-2; CDR3 protein: ASSSHQLATGELF
V gene: TRBV2; CDR3 length: 11; J gene: TRBJ2-7; CDR3 protein: ASSQGLSYEQY
V gene: TRBV11-1; CDR3 length: 17; J gene: TRBJ2-3; CDR3 protein: ASSLAFGPQGPRPDTQY
V gene: TRBV18; CDR3 length: 12; J gene: TRBJ2-7; CDR3 protein: ASSPLSSAYEQY
V gene: TRBV18; CDR3 length: 15; J gene: TRBJ2-7; CDR3 protein: ASSPIPTSGSFDEQY
V gene: TRBV7-9; CDR3 length: 13; J gene: TRBJ2-3; CDR3 protein: ASSLMAQPTDTQY
V gene: TRBV5-1; CDR3 length: 11; J gene: TRBJ1-1; CDR3 protein: ASSLGQGGEAF
V gene: TRBV29-1; CDR3 length: 12; J gene: TRBJ2-7; CDR3 protein: SVEDTGDTYEQY
V gene: TRBV11-2; CDR3 length: 13; J gene: TRBJ2-7; CDR3 protein: ASSLSWQGAHEQY
V gene: TRBV20-1; CDR3 length: 14; J gene: TRBJ2-5; CDR3 protein: SATGGLWGLQETQY
V gene: TRBV7-2; CDR3 length: 15; J gene: TRBJ2-5; CDR3 protein: ASSLASTRGGEETQY
V gene: TRBV19; CDR3 length: 9; J gene: TRBJ1-1; CDR3 protein: AGRQNTEAF
V gene: TRBV19; CDR3 length: 10; J gene: TRBJ2-7; CDR3 protein: ATRDSFDEQY
V gene: TRBV20-1; CDR3 length: 12; J gene: TRBJ2-2; CDR3 protein: SARGGANTGELF
V gene: TRBV6-4; CDR3 length: 15; J gene: TRBJ2-1; CDR3 protein: ASSDSAAAGGLDEQF
V gene: TRBV5-1; CDR3 length: 13; J gene: TRBJ2-3; CDR3 protein: ASSLEDRGRNTQY
V gene: TRBV9; CDR3 length: 12; J gene: TRBJ2-5; CDR3 protein: ASSGDLYQETQY
V gene: TRBV5-1; CDR3 length: 13; J gene: TRBJ1-6; CDR3 protein: ASSLALDSGPPLH
V gene: TRBV28; CDR3 length: 12; J gene: TRBJ2-3; CDR3 protein: ASSLGQLTDTQY
V gene: TRBV20-1; CDR3 length: 10; J gene: TRBJ1-1; CDR3 protein: SASRGGTEAF
V gene: TRBV20-1; CDR3 length: 14; J gene: TRBJ2-2; CDR3 protein: SARKSGQGNTGELF
V gene: TRBV5-5; CDR3 length: 13; J gene: TRBJ1-4; CDR3 protein: ASSLGGPSNEKLF
V gene: TRBV18; CDR3 length: 11; J gene: TRBJ2-7; CDR3 protein: ASSNRGSYEQY
V gene: TRBV2; CDR3 length: 11; J gene: TRBJ1-5; CDR3 protein: ASATGNVGPQH
V gene: TRBV2; CDR3 length: 13; J gene: TRBJ2-7; CDR3 protein: ASSGFASGSDEQY
V gene: TRBV12-3/TRBV12-4; CDR3 length: 12; J gene: TRBJ2-2; CDR3 protein: ASNLKKNTGELF
V gene: TRBV12-3/TRBV12-4; CDR3 length: 13; J gene: TRBJ2-3; CDR3 protein: ASRLTTGGPDTQY
V gene: TRBV20-1; CDR3 length: 10; J gene: TRBJ2-1; CDR3 protein: SARSGSLEQF
V gene: TRBV20-1; CDR3 length: 15; J gene: TRBJ2-1; CDR3 protein: SAYEVQTSGFYNEQF
V gene: TRBV24-1; CDR3 length: 14; J gene: TRBJ2-1; CDR3 protein: ATSGGTGSSYNEQF
V gene: TRBV3-1; CDR3 length: 12; J gene: TRBJ1-1; CDR3 protein: ASSQGRMNTEAF
V gene: TRBV20-1; CDR3 length: 11; J gene: TRBJ2-2; CDR3 protein: SARDTNTGELF
V gene: TRBV5-1; CDR3 length: 13; J gene: TRBJ2-2; CDR3 protein: ASSIGEQDTGELF
V gene: TRBV5-6; CDR3 length: 13; J gene: TRBJ2-2; CDR3 protein: ASSETGISNGELF
V gene: TRBV7-9; CDR3 length: 13; J gene: TRBJ1-6; CDR3 protein: ASRPAGTENSPLH
V gene: TRBV29-1; CDR3 length: 8; J gene: TRBJ2-5; CDR3 protein: SVGQETQY
V gene: TRBV10-3; CDR3 length: 13; J gene: TRBJ2-5; CDR3 protein: AISAGTSAGETQY
V gene: TRBV25-1; CDR3 length: 13; J gene: TRBJ2-2; CDR3 protein: ASSERQGAAGELF
V gene: TRBV15; CDR3 length: 13; J gene: TRBJ2-1; CDR3 protein: ATSRSGRVDNEQF
V gene: TRBV5-1; CDR3 length: 13; J gene: TRBJ2-2; CDR3 protein: ASSFSSGSTGELF
V gene: TRBV6-5; CDR3 length: 11; J gene: TRBJ2-5; CDR3 protein: ASSSDSQETQY
V gene: TRBV25-1; CDR3 length: 11; J gene: TRBJ2-7; CDR3 protein: ASSTPNVHEQY
V gene: TRBV12-3/TRBV12-4; CDR3 length: 12; J gene: TRBJ2-1; CDR3 protein: ASSLGGAINEQF
V gene: TRBV20-1; CDR3 length: 13; J gene: TRBJ2-7; CDR3 protein: SASGDSEFTYEQY
V gene: TRBV14; CDR3 length: 17; J gene: TRBJ1-6; CDR3 protein: ASSQEVVLGAFLRSPLH
V gene: TRBV6-5; CDR3 length: 9; J gene: TRBJ2-7; CDR3 protein: ASLREDEQY
V gene: TRBV7-2; CDR3 length: 11; J gene: TRBJ2-7; CDR3 protein: ASSFQGRYEQY